Below, 7 T cell receptor beta chains from the same sample are listed, as sequenced in a study of cytomegalovirus exposure and HLA in healthy donors (dated by TCRdb to about 2017). Library preparation used the immunoSEQ multiplex PCR assay. For the multiplex PCR, a mixture combining 60 forward primers for TCR Vbeta segments and 13 reverse primers for TCR Jbeta segments was used. Drawn from immuneACCESS, this table holds only the in-frame rearrangements with V and J called that TCRdb kept. Clones are partly lost; checked studies trace under half to an unresolved V gene and leave the rest unexplained. This sample gives about 140,000 clones in total; 73% of them show up just once. The ten largest clonotypes hold 13% to 15% of the sample. Sequencing used PBMCs. Source of these receptors: a human donor in good health.

V and J are TRBV7-9 and TRBJ2-1; 9 positions match TRBD2. The CDR3 loop spans 16 amino acids. J gave up 8 bases and V 5 bases, and 13 bases lay outside the gene matches. The germline V gene has CDR1 SEHNR and CDR2 FQNEAQ (reference sequence). CDR3 protein: CASSTGSAGGFYEQFF. The DNA for the CDR3 is TGTGCCAGCAGCACTGGGAGTGCGGGAGGGTTCTATGAGCAGTTCTTC. Using reference TRBV7-9 and TRBJ2-1 for the parts outside the CDR3, the full variable domain is DTGVSQNPRHKITKRGQNVTFRCDPISEHNRLYWYRQTLGQGPEFLTYFQNEAQLEKSRLLSDRFSAERPKGSFSTLEIQRTEQGDSAMYLCASSTGSAGGFYEQFFGPGTRLTVL.

The J gene is TRBJ2-2, the V gene TRBV15, with TRBD2 matching 11 bases. Trimming cost V 5 bases and J 5 bases; bases outside gene matches: 4. The CDR3 spans 15 residues. Germline loops: CDR1 LNHNV, CDR2 YYDKDF (reference sequence). DNA of the CDR3: TGTGCCACCAGCGTAGCGGGAGGGAGGACCGGGGAGCTGTTTTTT. This sequence encodes CATSVAGGRTGELFF.

This chain links TRBV5-4 with TRBJ2-5; D might be TRBD1 (6 bases). This CDR3 has 15 residues. The V gene lost 2 bases and the J gene lost 5 bases, with 16 bases spanning the gap. CDR1 and CDR2 (germline): SGHNT, YYREEE (reference sequence). CDR3 in DNA: TGTGCCAGCAGCTTTAATTGGTACAGGGAGGAGACCCAGTACTTC. This translates into CASSFNWYREETQYF.

In nucleotides, the CDR3 is TGCGCCAGCAGCATCACAGGGAGTCGGGAGACCCAGTACTTC. Residues: CASSITGSRETQYF. The chain employs TRBV5-1 and TRBJ2-5; TRBD1 is a possible D gene (6 bases). V was clipped by 4 bases and J by 5 bases, with 15 bases between them. Per the germline V gene, CDR1 is SGHRS and CDR2 is YFSETQ. The CDR3 runs 14 residues.

The gene calls are TRBV30 and TRBJ2-7; 14 bases map to TRBD2. J lost 2 bases, V lost 5 bases, and 5 bases had no gene match. The CDR3 covers 15 residues. Germline-derived CDR1 and CDR2 are GTSNPN and SVGIG (reference sequence). This CDR3 is CAWPETSGRAYEQYF. The CDR3 bases are TGTGCCTGGCCCGAGACTAGCGGGAGGGCCTACGAGCAGTACTTC.

CDR3 coding DNA: TGTGCCAGCAGCCAAGGTGTATCTGGGGCCTCCTACGAGCAGTACTTC. This codes for CASSQGVSGASYEQYF. The chain employs TRBV4-2 and TRBJ2-7; a weak D match, TRBD1 (5 bases). The CDR3 extends over 16 amino acids. Germline V gene sequence: CDR1 LGHNA, CDR2 YNFKEQ. The V and J ends lost 1 base and 0 bases respectively, with 13 bases between them.

This chain joins TRBV7-8 and TRBJ2-3; 9 nucleotides align to TRBD2. CDR1 SGHVS and CDR2 FQNEAQ come from the germline V gene. J gave up 5 bases and V 4 bases, and 10 bases lay outside the gene matches. There are 16 residues in the CDR3. The CDR3 is CASSSSGGRVKDTQYF. The CDR3 bases are TGTGCCAGCAGCTCAAGTGGCGGGAGGGTTAAAGATACGCAGTATTTT.